The 16 T cell receptor beta chains below come from one sample, sequenced in a study of T-cell memory formation after mild COVID-19. TCRdb reprocessed the 5' RACE reads via MiXCR and lists one record per CDR3 protein. Altogether around 200,000 distinct CDR3 sequences are present, roughly 18% being singletons, with the ten largest covering approximately 4%. What was sequenced was PBMCs or a T cell subset sorted from them (not recorded which). Receptor source: a man aged 18 to 35 who had mild COVID-19 (a few samples of this study predate the infection). Cell type and time point are not known.

CDR3 DNA sequence: TGCGCCAGCAGCCCAAGGCGCTACGAGCAGTACTTC. This sequence encodes CASSPRRYEQYF. This chain links TRBV5-1 with TRBJ2-7; no clear D gene. The germline V gene encodes CDR1 SGHRS and CDR2 YFSETQ. Trimming left V 4 bases short and J 3 bases short, with 8 bases between. CDR3 length: 12 amino acids.

This clonotype was observed a handful of times. V is TRBV2 and J is TRBJ2-7; D uncertain. From germline, CDR1 is SNHLY and CDR2 FYNNEI. Trimming took 2 bases from V and 7 from J, leaving 9 bases between them. CDR3 length: 12 amino acids. CDR3 sequence: CASSERAPEQYV. CDR3 sequence (DNA): TGTGCCAGCAGTGAAAGGGCGCCTGAGCAGTACGTC.

Note on this clonotype: The junction departs from the called germline gene at one end, perhaps through a read error. The V call is TRBV20-1, the J call TRBJ2-1; 8 bases map to TRBD2. Germline assignment: CDR1 DFQATT and CDR2 SNEGSKA (reference sequence). The CDR3 is made up of 15 amino acids. The CDR3 DNA sequence: TGCAGTGCCAGAGGATCGGACGGGGGGGGCGATGAGCAGTTCTTC. Translating gives CSARGSDGGGDEQFF.

This chain's CDR3 is CASSRDRPAPGYTF. CDR3 bases: TGCGCCAGCAGCCGGGACCGACCAGCTCCTGGCTACACCTTC. The rearrangement uses TRBV5-1 and TRBJ1-2; tentative D call: TRBD1 (5 bases). Between the trimmed V and J ends, which lost 4 bases and 7 bases, there was a span of 17 bases. Germline loops: CDR1 SGHRS, CDR2 YFSETQ. The CDR3 spans 14 residues.

CDR3 sequence: CASSSNRATNTEAFF. In DNA, the CDR3 is TGTGCCAGCTCATCCAACAGGGCCACGAACACTGAAGCTTTCTTT. This chain uses TRBV18 with TRBJ1-1, with D possibly TRBD1 on 6 matching bases. Germline CDR1 reads KGHSH; CDR2 reads LQKENI. The CDR3 is 15 residues long. V was cut by 5 bases and J by 1 base, with 14 bases left in between.

The sample holds a few counts of this clonotype. This sequence joins TRBV5-1 and TRBJ2-7, with 13 bases aligning to TRBD2. The CDR3 runs 15 residues. Trimming at V came to 4 bases and at J to 2 bases, leaving 3 bases not matched to a gene. Germline V gene data show CDR1 as SGHRS and CDR2 as YFSETQ. The CDR3 spells CASSLTSGGTYEQYV. In nucleotides, the CDR3 is TGCGCCAGCAGCCTGACTAGCGGGGGGACCTACGAGCAGTACGTC.

V is TRBV4-1 and J is TRBJ2-7; 8 positions agree with TRBD1. The CDR3 spans 16 residues. Germline V gene data show CDR1 as MGHRA and CDR2 as YSYEKL. V dropped 3 bases and J dropped 0; count of bases not matched to a gene: 7. DNA of the CDR3: TGCGCCAGCAGCCACCCCAGGGGGCCCTTCTCCTACGAGCAGTACGTC. It encodes CASSHPRGPFSYEQYV.

This clonotype was found many times. V usage is TRBV12-3 or TRBV12-4 and J usage is TRBJ2-2, with D uncertain. The ends were cut back, 6 bases at V and 0 bases at J, with 8 bases in the middle. The CDR3 contains 14 residues. The CDR3 is CASRSDPNTGELFF. In DNA, the CDR3 is TGTGCCAGCAGAAGCGACCCGAACACCGGGGAGCTGTTTTTT.

This rearrangement joins TRBV2 to TRBJ1-2, with D unresolved. The V end lost 4 bases, the J end lost 2 bases, and 17 bases lay between the germline ends. CDR1 is SNHLY, CDR2 FYNNEI, per germline. This CDR3 region has 16 residues. CDR3 nucleotides: TGTGCCAGCAGTGGAGGTTTAGGTATAACAAACTATGGCTACACCTTC. Residues: CASSGGLGITNYGYTF.

The chain links TRBV12-3 or TRBV12-4 to TRBJ2-2; the D is unclear. Between the trimmed V and J ends, which lost 3 bases and 4 bases, there was a span of 9 bases. This CDR3 is 14 amino acids long. The CDR3: CASSFSVSTGELFF. DNA of the CDR3: TGTGCCAGCAGTTTCTCGGTCTCCACCGGGGAGCTGTTTTTT.

V is TRBV20-1 and J is TRBJ1-2, with TRBD1 as a possible D gene (6 bases). V lost 1 base to trimming and J lost 2 bases, with 14 bases between them. The germline gives CDR1 DFQATT, CDR2 SNEGSKA (reference sequence). CDR3 length: 15 amino acids. CDR3 in amino acids: CSARVQDSVNYGYTF. The CDR3 nucleotides are TGCAGTGCTAGAGTCCAGGACAGCGTAAACTATGGCTACACCTTC.

The chain joins TRBV6-2 or TRBV6-3 to TRBJ2-1; the D is unclear. The CDR3 is 13 residues long. CDR1 and CDR2 from the germline V gene are MNHEY and SVGEGT. The V gene lost 7 bases and the J gene lost 8 bases, with 15 bases spanning the gap. The CDR3 coding sequence is TGTGCCAGCACTGAGGCCTTCCCCCATGAGCAGTTCTTC. Translation: CASTEAFPHEQFF.

This clonotype has at least ten counts. This sequence joins TRBV12-3 or TRBV12-4 and TRBJ1-5; D not resolved. Between the trimmed V and J ends, which lost 3 bases and 0 bases, there was a span of 6 bases. CDR3 length equals 14 residues. Here the CDR3 reads CASSFRTSNQPQHF. The CDR3 nucleotides read TGTGCCAGCAGTTTCAGGACTAGCAATCAGCCCCAGCATTTT.

In this sample, this clonotype turned up a few times. This chain joins TRBV20-1 and TRBJ2-7, with 9 bases matching TRBD1. Germline V CDR1 and CDR2: DFQATT, SNEGSKA (reference sequence). Trimming at V came to 3 bases and at J to 7 bases, leaving 13 bases not matched to a gene. CDR3 length: 15 residues. The CDR3 loop reads CSASIARQGVVEQYF. The CDR3 DNA reads TGCAGTGCTAGTATTGCTAGACAGGGGGTTGTGGAGCAGTACTTC.

This chain joins TRBV7-2 and TRBJ1-2; 8 bases align to TRBD1. The germline V gene encodes CDR1 SGHTA and CDR2 FQGNSA. The ends lost 1 base at V and 0 bases at J; junction bases unmatched: 7. This CDR3 comprises 17 residues. The CDR3 region is CASSLDRTGRANYGYTF. The CDR3 DNA follows: TGTGCCAGCAGCTTAGACCGGACAGGGAGGGCTAACTATGGCTACACCTTC.

The J gene is TRBJ2-7, the V gene TRBV12-3 or TRBV12-4; TRBD1 aligns across 9 bases. V was clipped by 5 bases and J by 6 bases; unmatched bases: 8. This CDR3 has 14 amino acids. CDR3 bases: TGTGCCAGCAGTGCTACAGGGGGCATAGCCGAGCAGTACTTC. This sequence encodes CASSATGGIAEQYF.